Listed below are T cell receptor beta chains from one sample, sequenced in a study of brain T cells in children with intractable seizures. Only in-frame clones appear in the TCRdb table, and some are missing; sequencing was by immunoSEQ multiplex PCR. The sample lists 7,500 to 10,000 clones, approximately 73% occurring once. The source material was resected brain tissue, sampled at surgery. These receptors were collected from a boy under two years old with tuberous sclerosis and intractable seizures. The conserved cysteine and the conserved F or W are not part of the CDR3 here. Each record gives: V gene, J gene, clone size, CDR3 protein. Some rows mark clone size as missing; the rest say once, few, many or name a class of expanded clone.

TRBV6-6,TRBJ2-7,once,ASRGIHEQY
TRBV3-1/TRBV3-2,TRBJ2-7,few,ASSLGNSYEQY
TRBV6-5,TRBJ2-5,.,ASSRRGVQETQY
TRBV4-1,TRBJ2-7,.,ASSQAAGLTSGGRGDYEQY
TRBV30,TRBJ1-6,.,AWGAGYNSPLH
TRBV6-7,TRBJ2-1,.,ASSYSMPGLVGYNEQF
TRBV6-6,TRBJ1-2,.,ALRGVYGYT
TRBV6-4,TRBJ2-1,.,ASSDRSGAPYNEQF
TRBV27,TRBJ2-5,.,ASRKEGRETQY
TRBV10-1,TRBJ2-1,few,ASSPGTSGSNEQF
TRBV6-5,TRBJ1-1,.,ASELSFGTEAF
TRBV7-8,TRBJ2-5,.,ASTPGREETQY
TRBV6-6,TRBJ2-1,.,ASRAVYGQF
TRBV6-5,TRBJ1-6,.,ASSSGRLYNSPLH
TRBV19,TRBJ1-6,.,ASSAGQFNSPLH
TRBV2,TRBJ2-5,.,ASSNWGRGLETQY
TRBV27,TRBJ2-1,.,ASPLQGLAYNEQF
TRBV15,TRBJ1-5,.,ATSTKPGASQPQH
TRBV18,TRBJ2-7,few,ASSMAESYEQY
TRBV6-6,TRBJ1-1,.,ASSYLEPF
TRBV12-3/TRBV12-4,TRBJ2-3,.,ASSLWGADTQY
TRBV10-3,TRBJ1-6,.,AISEAWKGAVT
TRBV11-3,TRBJ1-1,.,ASSLIGQNTEAF
TRBV7-2,TRBJ2-7,.,ASSPGPRAEQY
TRBV11-3,TRBJ2-1,.,ASSSSGNEQF
TRBV7-9,TRBJ2-1,.,ASSLPSGRANEQF
TRBV10-3,TRBJ2-3,.,AISHLAGGPDTQY
TRBV19,TRBJ1-5,.,ASSIDGYQPQH
TRBV12-3/TRBV12-4,TRBJ1-5,.,ASSENSNQPQH
TRBV5-4,TRBJ2-1,.,ASRTDNEQF
TRBV28,TRBJ2-7,.,ASSLFRGYEQY
TRBV2,TRBJ2-2,.,ASRLAGGNTGELF
TRBV27,TRBJ2-1,.,ASSSTGEVGNEQF
TRBV6-6,TRBJ2-4,once,AIGLVQNIQY
TRBV6-6,TRBJ2-3,once,ASRGVDTQY
TRBV7-3,TRBJ2-6,.,ASSLSAAGANVLT
TRBV27,TRBJ2-3,.,ASGRGNTQY
TRBV19,TRBJ1-3,.,ASLPLRGNTIY
TRBV29-1,TRBJ1-1,.,SADRGLTEAF
TRBV7-9,TRBJ1-2,.,ASSLAGQRLTIYGYT
TRBV14,TRBJ1-2,once,ASSQFRVNYGYT
TRBV4-2,TRBJ2-7,.,ASSAQTSGGLLSYEQY
TRBV11-2,TRBJ2-7,.,ASSSGQAY
TRBV7-9,TRBJ1-3,.,ASSLTATTGNTIY
TRBV19,TRBJ2-7,few,ASSISPGQSYEQY
TRBV24-1,TRBJ2-2,.,ATSDLKGNTGELF
TRBV5-1,TRBJ2-7,.,ASSFGTGRRSYEQY
TRBV7-2,TRBJ2-7,.,ASSLGLLSSYEQY
TRBV6-5,TRBJ2-2,.,AIRLVGELF
TRBV13,TRBJ1-2,.,ASSLGRSNYGYT
TRBV7-6,TRBJ2-7,few,ASSLGGAGYEQY
TRBV6-6,TRBJ2-1,.,AILGVDGEQF
TRBV6-6,TRBJ2-5,.,ASSSHRDNQETQY
TRBV27,TRBJ1-2,.,ATRGITYGYT
TRBV19,TRBJ1-5,.,ASSFGQAVGQPQH
TRBV5-1,TRBJ2-6,.,ASSLLTGVSGANVLT
TRBV29-1,TRBJ2-1,.,SVDEGRDF
TRBV9,TRBJ2-3,.,ASSPITDTQY
TRBV4-1,TRBJ2-7,.,ASSQDGKATHVAEQY
TRBV11-2,TRBJ2-1,few,ASSLWSPSVVYNEQF